The following is a T cell receptor beta chain sequence with its context. The table came from immunoSEQ multiplex PCR; TCRdb's copy has only in-frame clones and leaves some out. The sample consists of some 56,000 clones, roughly 80% of them appearing once. Single viable CD3+CD4+CD8-CD45RO+ cells were sorted as the memory CD4+ T cells. After thawing, CD4+ T cells were positively selected. The CDR3 totals 12 residues. Germline CDR1 reads GTSNPN; CDR2 reads SVGIG (reference sequence). With 2 bases removed from V and 6 bases from J, the gap between germline ends came to 8 bases. The data are from a study of memory CD4+ T cells and cytomegalovirus serostatus.

The receptor was isolated from an adult in good health and CMV-seronegative. Sample: memory CD4+ T cells from blood. The rearrangement links TRBV30 to TRBJ2-1; D is undetermined. This chain's CDR3 is CAWSPFGNEQFF. In DNA, the CDR3 is TGTGCCTGGAGTCCGTTCGGCAATGAGCAGTTCTTC.